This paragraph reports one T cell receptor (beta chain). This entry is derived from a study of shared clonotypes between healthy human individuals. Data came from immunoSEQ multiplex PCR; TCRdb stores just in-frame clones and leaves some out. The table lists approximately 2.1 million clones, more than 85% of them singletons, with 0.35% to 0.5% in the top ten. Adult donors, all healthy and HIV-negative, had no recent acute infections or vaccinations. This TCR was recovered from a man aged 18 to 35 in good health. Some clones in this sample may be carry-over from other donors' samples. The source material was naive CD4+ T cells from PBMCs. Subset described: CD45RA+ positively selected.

The CDR3 here is CASTASTGNTEAFF. CDR3 nucleotides: TGTGCCAGCACGGCCTCCACAGGTAACACTGAAGCTTTCTTT. The chain joins TRBV2 to TRBJ1-1; TRBD1 might be the D (5 bases). In germline, CDR1 is SNHLY, CDR2 FYNNEI. There are 14 residues in the CDR3. The germline V and J ends were trimmed by 7 bases and 2 bases, with 14 bases remaining between them. The full variable domain, rest sourced from reference TRBV2 and TRBJ1-1, is EPEVTQTPSHQVTQMGQEVILRCVPISNHLYFYWYRQILGQKVEFLVSFYNNEISEKSEIFDDQFSVERPDGSNFTLKIRSTKLEDSAMYFCASTASTGNTEAFFGQGTRLTVV.